The T cell receptor (beta chain) under discussion was sequenced for a study of T cells of healthy individuals. Trimming cost V 1 base and J 1 base, with 13 bases left between them. Germline assignment: CDR1 SEHNR and CDR2 FQNEAQ (reference sequence). The CDR3 runs 16 residues. Via MiXCR, TCRdb re-called the 5' RACE reads, giving one row per CDR3 protein. This sample has some 100,000 distinct CDR3 sequences, with 17% found just once. The origin of this receptor is a human donor in good health. V and J are TRBV7-9 and TRBJ1-2; D is possibly TRBD1 (6 bases). CDR3 nucleotides: TGTGCCAGCAGCTTAGGACTACAGGGAATTAACTATGGCTACACCTTC. Protein sequence: CASSLGLQGINYGYTF. Filled out from reference TRBV7-9 and TRBJ1-2, the complete variable domain reads DTGVSQNPRHKITKRGQNVTFRCDPISEHNRLYWYRQTLGQGPEFLTYFQNEAQLEKSRLLSDRFSAERPKGSFSTLEIQRTEQGDSAMYLCASSLGLQGINYGYTFGSGTRLTVV.